The TCR beta chain described here comes from a study of cytomegalovirus exposure and HLA in healthy donors. PCR amplification relied on 60 Vbeta primers (plus 13 Jbeta primers). TCRdb's copy holds only in-frame clones and misses some; the assay was immunoSEQ multiplex PCR. Of about 92,000 clones listed, 80% are singletons. Germline V lookup: CDR1 MNHEY, CDR2 SMNVEV (reference sequence). The CDR3 covers 15 residues. The V end was cut by 2 bases, the J end by 8 bases, with 13 bases between. The chain joins TRBV27 to TRBJ1-6; TRBD1 is a possible D gene (6 bases). Sequencing used PBMCs. This receptor was obtained from a man between 18 and 29 years old in good health and CMV-seronegative. The CDR3 DNA is TGTGCCAGCAGTTTAGGGGCAGGGGAAGATTCACCCCTCCACTTT. This gives the protein CASSLGAGEDSPLHF.